This entry describes one T cell receptor (beta chain). The antigen it recognizes is unknown. Per-base quality was not reported, and no clone a single base away is much larger than it. The sample belongs to a study of T cell responses to AZD1222 COVID-19 vaccine (dated by TCRdb to the early 2020s). Background for the entire study: TCR sequencing covered over 230 trial participants: 207 given two doses of AZD1222 and around 26 given two doses of MenACWY control vaccine. Trial participants were enrolled by age into subgroups of 18-55, 56-69 and 70-plus years, and about 150, 27 and 61 TCR-sequenced participants, respectively, were included in these subgroups.

The CDR3 regions of human TCRbeta chains were analyzed by immunosequencing. The paper's data handling went like this. TCRs in the repertoires were matched against a reference library of SARS-CoV-2-specific TCRs that had been generated with the MIRA antigen-specificity platform. Breadth was defined as the fraction of unique TCRs that were SARS-CoV-2-associated, and depth was defined as the fraction of total T cells that were SARS-CoV-2-associated. Each spike-specific TCR was assigned to its reactive spike region and to a CD4 or CD8 class using the MIRA data. Log10-transformed breadth and depth values were compared by one-way ANOVA with Sidak's multiple comparisons tests. TCRdb mirrors the immuneACCESS table, restricted to in-frame sequences. Some clones are absent from its copies; in checked studies, under half trace to an unresolved V gene, and the reason for the others is unknown. That table supplies the V and J calls and clone size; D and trimming were determined from the DNA. The sample table shows tens of thousands of clones, and 70% to 90% are seen once. The ten largest clones represent about 12% of the sample.

Study-wide conclusions, independent of this receptor: Reportedly, almost half of the unique spike-specific TCRs recognized epitopes lying outside the regions that are mutated in the B.1.351 and B.1.1.7 variants. The 56-69-year group was small, and its depth increase did not reach significance, likely because of low power. Participants were mostly white British, with more females than males. The authors suggested clonal diversity may have been underestimated. The whole spike protein was spanned by vaccine-associated CD4 TCRs, and dominant responses were seen in regions 160-218 and 743-854. Because no samples from the day 14 peak response were available, repertoires could be characterized only after the peak T cell response. After two AZD1222 doses, both the breadth and the depth of spike-specific TCRs were significantly higher than at day 0 and than in MenACWY recipients. Conclusions about previously exposed vaccinees were limited because only a handful of AZD1222 recipients were SARS-CoV-2 seropositive at baseline.

The time point label corresponds to: about 28 days (+/-7) after the second vaccine dose. AZD1222 recipients with second doses at about 4 weeks or about 12 weeks were pooled, because spike-specific TCR depth and breadth did not differ between schedules. Samples from vaccinated people were obtained from the UK trials COV001 and COV002, which included a single-blind randomized controlled phase 2/3 trial of AZD1222 (ChAdOx1 nCoV-19) in healthy adults. Trial participant PBMC samples were collected at day 0 and day 28 after the second dose for TCRbeta chain sequencing. This sequence originates from an adult who received the AZD1222 COVID-19 vaccine. This specimen consisted of peripheral blood, obtained 28 days after the second AZD1222 dose.

The CDR3 sequence is CASSEGPLGTQYF. The sequenced DNA is TGTGCCAGCAGTGAAGGGCCACTGGGGACCCAGTACTTC. The chain couples TRBV6-4 to TRBJ2-5, with no reliable assignment of the D segment. At the junction V is shortened by 3 bases and J by 7 bases, with 12 bases in between. In the germline V gene, CDR1 corresponds to MRHNA and CDR2 to SNTAGT. From the cysteine through the phenylalanine, the CDR3 covers 13 amino acids. Only the CDR3 portion is preserved as DNA: 39 bases, with reading frame beginning at the first base.